One sample yielded the 26 T cell receptor beta chains listed below, sequenced in a study of T cells in localized non-small cell lung cancer. Method: immunoSEQ multiplex PCR; TCRdb's copy keeps in-frame clones and lacks some. The sample lists approximately 72,000 clones, approximately 84% seen once, with approximately 13% in the top ten. This material consisted of peripheral blood, taken before any cancer treatment. The receptors shown here come from a female donor over 55 with stage I lung adenocarcinoma.

The chain has TRBV6-5 and TRBJ1-5, with 8 nucleotides matching TRBD1. Germline CDR1 MNHEY, CDR2 SVGAGI. V dropped 6 bases and J dropped 4; count of bases not matched to a gene: 5. The CDR3 loop spans 14 amino acids. The CDR3 reads CASSLDRGNQPQHF. The CDR3 DNA sequence: TGTGCCAGCAGCCTAGACAGGGGTAATCAGCCCCAGCATTTT.

The chain recombines TRBV5-1 with TRBJ2-3; 8 positions match TRBD1. CDR1 and CDR2 from the germline V gene are SGHRS and YFSETQ. The V gene end was trimmed by 4 bases and the J gene end by 4 bases; junction bases not matched to a gene: 8. CDR3 size: 15 residues. CDR3 in amino acids: CASSKDRGRADTQYF. The CDR3 nucleotides are TGCGCCAGCAGCAAAGACAGGGGTCGGGCAGATACGCAGTATTTT.

The J gene is TRBJ1-2, the V gene TRBV25-1, with D possibly TRBD1 on 6 matching bases. CDR1 is MGHDK, CDR2 SYGVNS, per germline. The CDR3 has 14 residues. V was trimmed by 2 bases and J by 7 bases, leaving 14 bases between them. CDR3 region: CASSEITGLGGYTF. Here the CDR3 DNA reads TGTGCCAGCAGTGAAATAACAGGGCTTGGTGGCTACACCTTC.

This clone was seen only a few times. The chain couples TRBV5-6 to TRBJ1-4; tentative D call: TRBD1 (5 bases). The CDR3 extends over 16 amino acids. Germline V lookup: CDR1 SGHDT, CDR2 YYEEEE. With 0 bases removed from V and 3 bases from J, the gap between germline ends came to 12 bases. CDR3: CASSLGFRGSNEKLFF. CDR3 sequence (DNA): TGTGCCAGCAGCTTGGGCTTCCGGGGGTCTAATGAAAAACTGTTTTTT.

This chain connects TRBV28 to TRBJ1-6; the match to TRBD1 covers 9 bases. From germline, CDR1 is MDHEN and CDR2 SYDVKM. CDR3 length: 12 amino acids. V trimming: 8 bases; J trimming: 9 bases; junction bases outside the gene matches: 2. CDR3 amino acids: CASGTGSSPLHF. The CDR3 DNA reads as TGTGCCAGCGGGACAGGGAGTTCACCCCTCCACTTT. Combining the CDR3 with reference TRBV28 and TRBJ1-6 gives the whole variable domain DVKVTQSSRYLVKRTGEKVFLECVQDMDHENMFWYRQDPGLGLRLIYFSYDVKMKEKGDIPEGYSVSREKKERFSLILESASTNQTSMYLCASGTGSSPLHFGNGTRLTVT.

The chain couples TRBV4-1 to TRBJ1-6; no reliable D call. V lost 0 bases to trimming and J lost 8 bases, with 11 bases between them. The germline CDR1 and CDR2 sequences are MGHRA and YSYEKL. This CDR3 comprises 15 residues. In nucleotides, the CDR3 is TGCGCCAGCAGCCAAGAAATGGTAGCTTATTCACCCCTCCACTTT. Protein sequence: CASSQEMVAYSPLHF.

V is TRBV6-5 and J is TRBJ1-5; 7 bases fit TRBD1. The CDR3 is 15 amino acids. Trimming took 6 bases from V and 5 from J; bases not matched to a gene: 10. Looked up from germline, CDR1 is MNHEY and CDR2 is SVGAGI. CDR3 protein: CASRLNRGGDQPQHF. The CDR3 nucleotides read TGTGCCAGCAGACTAAACAGGGGTGGTGATCAGCCCCAGCATTTT.

The chain uses TRBV19 and TRBJ1-5; D call uncertain. Trimming pared 5 bases from V and 0 bases from J, leaving 11 bases between. CDR3 size: 15 residues. Looked up from germline, CDR1 is LNHDA and CDR2 is SQIVND (reference sequence). The CDR3 is CASSGQEYSNQPQHF. The CDR3 DNA reads as TGTGCCAGTAGTGGTCAGGAGTATAGCAATCAGCCCCAGCATTTT.

The CDR3 region is CASSYRAGGTDTQYF. The CDR3 DNA reads TGTGCCAGCAGTTACCGAGCGGGGGGCACAGATACGCAGTATTTT. The chain links TRBV6-5 to TRBJ2-3; 8 bases align to TRBD2. The ends lost 2 bases at V and 1 base at J; junction bases unmatched: 2. CDR1 is MNHEY and CDR2 is SVGAGI in the germline V gene. The CDR3 length is 15 residues.

The chain uses TRBV19 and TRBJ1-5; D is undetermined. V lost 6 bases, J lost 5 bases, and 8 bases lay in between. This CDR3 is 12 amino acids long. Germline V CDR1 and CDR2: LNHDA, SQIVND (reference sequence). This CDR3 reads CASRSGDQPQHF. In nucleotides, the CDR3 is TGTGCCAGTAGATCAGGAGATCAGCCCCAGCATTTT.

The chain has TRBV7-2 and TRBJ1-5, with no clear D. Germline V CDR1 and CDR2: SGHTA, FQGNSA. The V end was cut by 6 bases, the J end by 3 bases, with 6 bases between. CDR3 length: 12 amino acids. The CDR3: CASSTLNQPQHF. The CDR3 DNA follows: TGTGCCAGCAGTACGCTCAATCAGCCCCAGCATTTT.

The rearrangement links TRBV16 to TRBJ1-1, with D perhaps TRBD1 (5 bases). Trimming cost V 4 bases and J 1 base, with 13 bases left between them. Germline assignment: CDR1 KGHSY and CDR2 FQNENV. The CDR3 runs 15 residues. The CDR3 sequence: CASSPSQGSNTEAFF. The CDR3 bases are TGTGCCAGCAGCCCATCCCAGGGATCGAACACTGAAGCTTTCTTT.

J is TRBJ2-7 and V is TRBV6-5; no reliable D call. This CDR3 region has 15 residues. Germline assignment: CDR1 MNHEY and CDR2 SVGAGI. V shed 6 bases and J shed 3 bases, with 18 bases lying between them. CDR3 bases: TGTGCCAGCAGCCGAACGGCCGGACCGAGCTACGAGCAGTACTTC. It specifies CASSRTAGPSYEQYF.

V gene TRBV30 combines with J gene TRBJ2-1; 12 bases match TRBD2. The CDR3 is made up of 14 amino acids. CDR1 and CDR2 from the germline V gene are GTSNPN and SVGIG (reference sequence). Trimming took 5 bases from V and 9 from J; bases not matched to a gene: 8. CDR3 DNA: TGTGCCTGGGAGACTAGCGGGAGTATCAGTGAGCAGTTCTTC. Its translation: CAWETSGSISEQFF.

This clone was counted only a few times. The chain employs TRBV7-9 and TRBJ1-2, with D maybe TRBD1 (5 bases). V lost 1 base and J 5 bases, leaving 14 bases between the germline ends. The CDR3 has 15 amino acids. CDR1 SEHNR and CDR2 FQNEAQ come from the germline V gene (reference sequence). CDR3 nucleotides: TGTGCCAGCAGCTTAGGAACGGAGGGGATGTATGGCTACACCTTC. Amino acid sequence: CASSLGTEGMYGYTF.

V is TRBV4-1 and J is TRBJ2-3, with no clear D. The CDR3 contains 16 residues. Germline assignment: CDR1 MGHRA and CDR2 YSYEKL. V dropped 0 bases and J dropped 7 bases, with 17 bases sitting between them. The CDR3 coding sequence is TGCGCCAGCAGCCAAGATCGACCACCCGGTGTGAATACGCAGTATTTT. Its protein product is CASSQDRPPGVNTQYF.

This clone was recorded a few times. The genes are TRBV6-6 and TRBJ1-2; D not certain. This CDR3 region has 12 residues. V gave up 5 bases and J gave up 3 bases, with 7 bases separating them. CDR1 MNHNY and CDR2 SVGAGI come from the germline V gene (reference sequence). CDR3 amino acids: CASSLDDYGYTF. Here the CDR3 DNA reads TGTGCCAGCAGTCTGGACGACTATGGCTACACCTTC.

The gene calls are TRBV18 and TRBJ2-1, with 9 bases fitting TRBD2. Per germline, CDR1 KGHSH and CDR2 LQKENI. J was trimmed by 3 bases and V by 2 bases; bases with no gene match: 5. This CDR3 is 16 amino acids long. The CDR3 DNA reads as TGTGCCAGCTCACCAAGGACTAGCGCAGGCTACAATGAGCAGTTCTTC. It is translated as CASSPRTSAGYNEQFF.

The chain uses TRBV6-1 and TRBJ2-3, with TRBD2 as a possible D gene (5 bases). The CDR3 sequence is 15 residues long. Germline V gene sequence: CDR1 MNHNS, CDR2 SASEGT. V was pared by 4 bases and J by 2 bases, with 13 bases between. CDR3 region: CASSAYGLNTDTQYF. DNA for the CDR3: TGTGCCAGCAGTGCATACGGACTCAACACAGATACGCAGTATTTT.

V and J are TRBV11-3 and TRBJ1-1; D is unclear. Per germline, CDR1 SGHNT and CDR2 YENEEA. The V end lost 0 bases, the J end lost 3 bases, and 14 bases lay between the germline ends. This CDR3 comprises 16 residues. This CDR3 reads CASSLESGHMDTEAFF. The CDR3 DNA follows: TGTGCCAGCAGCTTAGAATCTGGCCACATGGACACTGAAGCTTTCTTT.

This chain connects TRBV10-1 to TRBJ2-2; TRBD2 is a possible D gene (5 bases). V was shortened by 6 bases and J by 5 bases, with 10 bases between the two germline ends. This CDR3 has 13 amino acids. Per germline, CDR1 WNHNN and CDR2 SYGVQD (reference sequence). The chain's CDR3 is CASRATSTGELFF. In nucleotides, the CDR3 is TGCGCCAGCAGAGCCACTAGTACCGGGGAGCTGTTTTTT.

The rearrangement uses TRBV11-1 and TRBJ2-3; D unclear. V dropped 1 base and J dropped 2 bases, with 19 bases sitting between them. The CDR3 covers 18 residues. CDR1 is SGHAT and CDR2 is FQDESV in the germline V gene (reference sequence). The CDR3 DNA is TGTGCCAGCAGCTTAGAAGGTGAGACCGCCGAGCCCACAGATACGCAGTATTTT. This translates into CASSLEGETAEPTDTQYF.

This chain connects TRBV6-5 to TRBJ2-7, with D possibly TRBD1 on 6 matching bases. Trimming shortened V by 6 bases and J by 2 bases, and 11 bases separated the two germline ends. CDR3 length: 13 residues. Germline-derived CDR1 and CDR2 are MNHEY and SVGAGI. The CDR3 spells CASSKPGAYEQYF. The CDR3 coding sequence is TGTGCCAGCAGCAAACCAGGGGCCTACGAGCAGTACTTC.

The chain couples TRBV5-1 to TRBJ2-5; D is unresolved. CDR1 is SGHRS, CDR2 YFSETQ, per germline. CDR3 length: 14 amino acids. The V end lost 0 bases, the J end lost 0 bases, and 6 bases lay between the germline ends. CDR3 in DNA: TGCGCCAGCAGCTTGGGACACTACCAAGAGACCCAGTACTTC. Its protein is CASSLGHYQETQYF.

This clone was recorded once. The gene calls are TRBV6-1 and TRBJ2-3, with D hard to call. The CDR3 has 15 residues. Germline loops: CDR1 MNHNS, CDR2 SASEGT. V was clipped by 7 bases and J by 2 bases, with 16 bases between them. CDR3 nucleotide sequence: TGTGCCAGCACGAACGACGGGCAAAACACAGATACGCAGTATTTT. Translated: CASTNDGQNTDTQYF.

This sequence joins TRBV2 and TRBJ2-7; no definite D call. Germline CDR1 SNHLY, CDR2 FYNNEI. This CDR3 spans 12 amino acids. The V gene lost 6 bases and the J gene lost 11 bases, with 17 bases spanning the gap. CDR3 residues: CASRETRGEEYF. In nucleotides, the CDR3 is TGTGCCAGCAGGGAAACGCGTGGTGAGGAGTACTTC.